A single sample gave rise to the 32 T cell receptor beta chains below, sequenced in a study of human T cells and chemical hapten exposure (dated by TCRdb to the early 2020s). Receptor libraries were prepared by RACE. Sequencing was carried out with a NextSeq 500. Using fastp trimming at Q25 and MiXCR clonotype assembly, TCRdb reanalyzed the public sequencing data and kept in-frame beta chains. Duplicate CDR3 protein sequences are folded into a single record with the most common DNA and genes. The sample table lists 65,000 to 95,000 distinct CDR3 sequences, around 11% of them with a count of one. The ten biggest clones cover 3.5% of the sample. This specimen's time point label, per the study, means: patch test 1, 2 weeks after DPC sensitization. Taken with the paper, the label for treatment or condition translates to: therapeutic diphenylcyclopropenone sensitization with weekly scalp DPC. The sample here was whole blood, taken in connection with sensitization to the hapten diphenylcyclopropenone (DPC). Receptors originate from a woman in her sixties with alopecia areata. Some clones in this sample may be carry-over from other donors' samples.

This clonotype was seen only a few times. The CDR3 sequence: CASSQYGTVEETQYF. The CDR3 nucleotides read TGTGCCAGCAGCCAGTACGGGACAGTAGAGGAGACCCAGTACTTC. This sequence joins TRBV12-3 or TRBV12-4 and TRBJ2-5, with 7 bases aligning to TRBD1. This CDR3 contains 15 residues. The V gene end was trimmed by 6 bases and the J gene end by 5 bases; junction bases not matched to a gene: 12.

This clonotype was seen ten or more times. The chain combines TRBV7-9 with TRBJ1-2; D unclear. Germline CDR1 SEHNR, CDR2 FQNEAQ (reference sequence). CDR3 size: 12 residues. The V end lost 5 bases, the J end lost 8 bases, and 12 bases lay between the germline ends. CDR3 bases: TGTGCCAGCAGCCACAGTGCTGGGGGCTACACCTTC. It translates to CASSHSAGGYTF.

This clonotype has ten or more counts. The gene calls are TRBV7-6 and TRBJ2-7; 7 nucleotides line up with TRBD2. CDR1 and CDR2 (germline): SGHVS, FNYEAQ. CDR3 size: 14 residues. V was pared by 5 bases and J by 6 bases, with 10 bases of the junction left unmatched. Here the CDR3 reads CASSPATGGREQYF. CDR3 nucleotides: TGTGCCAGCAGCCCCGCAACGGGGGGTCGCGAGCAGTACTTC.

The chain is built from TRBV11-2 and TRBJ2-5; 8 bases fit TRBD2. CDR3 length: 17 amino acids. Germline-derived CDR1 and CDR2 are SGHAT and FQNNGV. The J segment lost 1 base and the V segment lost 1 base, leaving 8 bases of the junction unmatched. DNA of the CDR3: TGTGCCAGCAGCTTAGTGGCCCAGCGGGGGCCCCAAGAGACCCAGTACTTC. Translating gives CASSLVAQRGPQETQYF. Full variable domain (outside the CDR3, taken from reference TRBV11-2 and TRBJ2-5): EAGVAQSPRYKIIEKRQSVAFWCNPISGHATLYWYQQILGQGPKLLIQFQNNGVVDDSQLPKDRFSAERLKGVDSTLKIQPAKLEDSAVYLCASSLVAQRGPQETQYFGPGTRLLVL.

This clonotype was counted ten times or more. This chain connects TRBV10-3 to TRBJ1-1; 8 bases map to TRBD1. Germline assignment: CDR1 ENHRY and CDR2 SYGVKD. The CDR3 sequence is 14 residues long. After removal of 7 bases from V and 0 bases from J, the junction contained 4 bases not matched to a gene. This chain's CDR3 is CAITGGLMNTEAFF. In DNA, the CDR3 is TGTGCCATCACAGGGGGCTTAATGAACACTGAAGCTTTCTTT.

This clonotype was counted ten times or more. This chain links TRBV5-6 with TRBJ1-6; D might be TRBD1 (6 bases). The V end was cut by 4 bases, the J end by 10 bases, with 12 bases between. This CDR3 is 13 amino acids long. Germline assignment: CDR1 SGHDT and CDR2 YYEEEE. The CDR3 nucleotides are TGTGCCAGCAGCCCGGACAGTTACTCACCCCTCCACTTT. Translated: CASSPDSYSPLHF.

The sample holds a few counts of this clonotype. V is TRBV3-1 and J is TRBJ2-5; 7 nucleotides line up with TRBD1. In germline, CDR1 is LGHDT, CDR2 YNNKEL (reference sequence). The CDR3 contains 16 residues. The junction had 10 bases not matched to a gene; V was cut back by 4 bases and J by 2 bases. In DNA, the CDR3 is TGTGCCAGCAGCCCCCCCTGGGCCAGGGGGCAAGAGACCCAGTACTTC. It yields the protein CASSPPWARGQETQYF.

In this sample, this clonotype turned up many times. V gene TRBV5-5 combines with J gene TRBJ1-2; 10 positions agree with TRBD1. Germline V gene sequence: CDR1 SGHKS, CDR2 YYEKEE (reference sequence). This CDR3 is 16 amino acids long. The trim removed 4 bases at V and 2 bases at J, leaving 8 bases unmatched. CDR3 nucleotide sequence: TGTGCCAGCAGCCAATGGGGACAGGGGATGAACTATGGCTACACCTTC. Translation gives CASSQWGQGMNYGYTF.

This clonotype came up many times. The chain is built from TRBV5-1 and TRBJ1-1; D ambiguous. V dropped 1 base and J dropped 1 base, with 11 bases sitting between them. This CDR3 is built from 15 residues. Germline CDR1 is SGHRS and CDR2 is YFSETQ. The CDR3 loop is CASSLIQTPNTEAFF. DNA of the CDR3: TGCGCCAGCAGCTTGATCCAGACTCCGAACACTGAAGCTTTCTTT.

This clonotype showed up many times. This rearrangement joins TRBV3-1 to TRBJ2-7; D gene unclear. CDR3 length: 13 residues. CDR1 and CDR2 from the germline V gene are LGHDT and YNNKEL (reference sequence). The ends were cut back, 2 bases at V and 6 bases at J, with 11 bases in the middle. CDR3: CASSQSRVSEQYF. Written as DNA, the CDR3 is TGTGCCAGCAGCCAATCTCGGGTCAGCGAGCAGTACTTC.

This clonotype was seen only a few times. Here the CDR3 reads CSVGEGNQPQHF. The CDR3 nucleotides are TGCAGCGTTGGGGAGGGCAATCAGCCCCAGCATTTT. The gene calls are TRBV29-1 and TRBJ1-5; D call uncertain. There are 12 residues in the CDR3. With 4 bases removed from V and 2 bases from J, the gap between germline ends came to 6 bases. CDR1 and CDR2 from the germline V gene are SQVTM and ANQGSEA. Full variable domain (rest looked up from reference TRBV29-1 and TRBJ1-5): SAVISQKPSRDICQRGTSLTIQCQVDSQVTMMFWYRQQPGQSLTLIATANQGSEATYESGFVIDKFPISRPNLTFSTLTVSNMSPEDSSIYLCSVGEGNQPQHFGDGTRLSIL.

Many counts were recorded for this clonotype. This chain joins TRBV18 and TRBJ1-5; TRBD1 aligns across 7 bases. The germline V gene encodes CDR1 KGHSH and CDR2 LQKENI. V gave up 2 bases and J gave up 1 base; unmatched junction bases: 2. This CDR3 has 15 residues. CDR3 loop: CASSPNRGSNQPQHF. The CDR3 nucleotides are TGTGCCAGCTCACCAAACAGGGGCAGCAATCAGCCCCAGCATTTT.

The rearrangement joins TRBV27 to TRBJ1-2; D is undetermined. Germline loops: CDR1 MNHEY, CDR2 SMNVEV (reference sequence). V lost 3 bases and J lost 7, with 21 bases in between. The CDR3 contains 16 residues. CDR3 coding DNA: TGTGCCAGCAGTTTGGAAGGCACCAGGAATATTGCTGGCTACACCTTC. Translating it yields CASSLEGTRNIAGYTF.

The sample holds many counts of this clonotype. V is TRBV19 and J is TRBJ1-5, with D tentatively TRBD1 (6 bases). The CDR3 is made up of 16 amino acids. Per germline, CDR1 LNHDA and CDR2 SQIVND (reference sequence). The V gene lost 7 bases and the J gene lost 5 bases, with 21 bases spanning the gap. The CDR3 bases are TGTGCCAGTATGGCGCTTTGGACAGATGCGGATCAGCCCCAGCATTTT. It codes for CASMALWTDADQPQHF.

This clonotype was seen only a few times. The chain employs TRBV27 and TRBJ1-5; unclear D gene. V gave up 5 bases and J gave up 4 bases, with 12 bases separating them. Germline-derived CDR1 and CDR2 are MNHEY and SMNVEV (reference sequence). The CDR3 consists of 14 residues. Here the CDR3 reads CASSVVGANQPQHF. For the CDR3, the DNA is TGTGCCAGCAGTGTCGTGGGAGCGAATCAGCCCCAGCATTTT.

This sequence joins TRBV7-9 and TRBJ2-5, with D unresolved. The CDR3 totals 12 residues. V was pared by 2 bases and J by 4 bases, with 5 bases between. The V gene's germline CDR1 is SEHNR and CDR2 FQNEAQ (reference sequence). The CDR3 reads CASSLISETQYF. The CDR3 DNA follows: TGTGCCAGCAGCTTAATTTCAGAGACCCAGTACTTC. Filled out from reference TRBV7-9 and TRBJ2-5, the complete variable domain reads DTGVSQNPRHKITKRGQNVTFRCDPISEHNRLYWYRQTLGQGPEFLTYFQNEAQLEKSRLLSDRFSAERPKGSFSTLEIQRTEQGDSAMYLCASSLISETQYFGPGTRLLVL.

V is TRBV27 and J is TRBJ2-2, with D unresolved. The CDR3 totals 14 residues. Trimming took 6 bases from V and 3 from J, leaving 11 bases between them. Germline CDR1 MNHEY, CDR2 SMNVEV (reference sequence). The CDR3 sequence is CASRPTIDTGELFF. The CDR3 DNA reads as TGTGCCAGCAGACCAACTATAGACACCGGGGAGCTGTTTTTT.

The chain uses TRBV20-1 and TRBJ1-5; 7 nucleotides line up with TRBD1. Trimming at V came to 6 bases and at J to 0 bases, leaving 5 bases not matched to a gene. CDR3 length: 14 amino acids. Germline values: CDR1 DFQATT, CDR2 SNEGSKA (reference sequence). The CDR3 coding sequence is TGCAGTGCGGGAGGGACAGTTAGCAATCAGCCCCAGCATTTT. Amino acids: CSAGGTVSNQPQHF.

This clonotype was found many times. The chain uses TRBV20-1 and TRBJ1-6; the match to TRBD1 covers 7 bases. Per the germline V gene, CDR1 is DFQATT and CDR2 is SNEGSKA (reference sequence). The J segment lost 7 bases and the V segment lost 6 bases, leaving 9 bases of the junction unmatched. The CDR3 runs 14 residues. Written as DNA, the CDR3 is TGCAGTGCCAGGGAGGGGACAGTGAATTCACCCCTCCACTTT. Amino acids: CSAREGTVNSPLHF.

In its sample, this clonotype was seen many times. This sequence joins TRBV9 and TRBJ2-5; 8 bases fit TRBD2. This CDR3 is built from 15 residues. The germline CDR1 and CDR2 sequences are SGDLS and YYNGEE. V dropped 0 bases and J dropped 4; count of bases not matched to a gene: 5. The DNA for the CDR3 is TGTGCCAGCAGCGTAGCTACGACTAGCGCAGAGACCCAGTACTTC. It is translated as CASSVATTSAETQYF.

A few counts support this clonotype. The V call is TRBV9, the J call TRBJ2-7; 12 positions agree with TRBD2. V was pared by 0 bases and J by 3 bases, with 1 base of the junction left unmatched. The germline V gene has CDR1 SGDLS and CDR2 YYNGEE. The CDR3 sequence is 15 residues long. The DNA of the CDR3 is TGTGCCAGCAGCGTAGGGACTAGCGGGGTCTACGAGCAGTACTTC. This gives the protein CASSVGTSGVYEQYF.

Ten or more counts support this clonotype. This sequence joins TRBV2 and TRBJ1-5; D gene unclear. The V and J ends lost 1 base and 7 bases respectively, with 11 bases between them. The CDR3 runs to 14 residues. The V gene's germline CDR1 is SNHLY and CDR2 FYNNEI. This CDR3 is CASSEGNRAQPQHF. As DNA, the CDR3 is TGTGCCAGCAGTGAAGGGAACAGAGCCCAGCCCCAGCATTTT.

This rearrangement joins TRBV5-1 to TRBJ2-3; no clear D gene. The CDR3 has 14 residues. V dropped 2 bases and J dropped 3 bases, with 10 bases sitting between them. Germline V gene sequence: CDR1 SGHRS, CDR2 YFSETQ. This chain's CDR3 is CASSFDGSTDTQYF. CDR3 sequence (DNA): TGCGCCAGCAGCTTCGATGGAAGTACAGATACGCAGTATTTT. Using reference TRBV5-1 and TRBJ2-3 for the parts outside the CDR3, the full variable domain is KAGVTQTPRYLIKTRGQQVTLSCSPISGHRSVSWYQQTPGQGLQFLFEYFSETQRNKGNFPGRFSGRQFSNSRSEMNVSTLELGDSALYLCASSFDGSTDTQYFGPGTRLTVL.

The gene calls are TRBV7-9 and TRBJ2-3; D is possibly TRBD1 or TRBD2 (6 bases each). Germline CDR1 and CDR2: SEHNR and FQNEAQ (reference sequence). V lost 3 bases to trimming and J lost 1 base, with 8 bases between them. The CDR3 has 14 residues. The CDR3 sequence: CASSFRGRTDTQYF. For the CDR3, the DNA is TGTGCCAGCAGCTTCCGGGGGCGCACAGATACGCAGTATTTT. The full variable domain, completed using reference TRBV7-9 and TRBJ2-3, is DTGVSQNPRHKITKRGQNVTFRCDPISEHNRLYWYRQTLGQGPEFLTYFQNEAQLEKSRLLSDRFSAERPKGSFSTLEIQRTEQGDSAMYLCASSFRGRTDTQYFGPGTRLTVL.

This chain links TRBV4-1 with TRBJ2-7; 7 bases line up with TRBD1. Germline CDR1 reads MGHRA; CDR2 reads YSYEKL. With 1 base clipped from V and 4 bases from J, the junction kept 1 base outside the gene matches. The CDR3 contains 13 residues. The CDR3 protein is CASSQGTGYEQYF. The CDR3 bases are TGCGCCAGCAGCCAAGGGACAGGATACGAGCAGTACTTC.

The CDR3 spells CASSFGGPRDEQYF. The DNA of the CDR3 is TGTGCCAGCAGTTTCGGGGGGCCAAGAGACGAGCAGTACTTC. This chain connects TRBV27 to TRBJ2-7, with D maybe TRBD2 (7 bases). This CDR3 has 14 amino acids. CDR1 is MNHEY and CDR2 is SMNVEV in the germline V gene (reference sequence). V was pared by 3 bases and J by 5 bases, with 14 bases between.

This clonotype was observed a few times. The V gene is TRBV20-1, the J gene TRBJ1-6; D is perhaps TRBD1 (5 bases). Per the germline V gene, CDR1 is DFQATT and CDR2 is SNEGSKA (reference sequence). The CDR3 totals 14 residues. Trimming took off 3 bases at V and 4 bases at J, with 10 bases between the two ends. The CDR3 here is CSARGRAYNSPLHF. The CDR3 DNA sequence: TGCAGTGCTAGGGGCAGGGCATATAATTCACCCCTCCACTTT.

This clonotype was detected a few times. This chain joins TRBV11-2 and TRBJ2-5, with 8 nucleotides matching TRBD2. After removal of 1 base from V and 0 bases from J, the junction contained 1 base not matched to a gene. The germline V gene has CDR1 SGHAT and CDR2 FQNNGV. The CDR3 is 15 amino acids. The DNA for the CDR3 is TGTGCCAGCAGCTTAGGGACTAGCAACCAAGAGACCCAGTACTTC. Translation: CASSLGTSNQETQYF.

J is TRBJ1-6 and V is TRBV10-3; a weak D match, TRBD1 (5 bases). This CDR3 spans 14 amino acids. The ends were cut back, 0 bases at V and 12 bases at J, with 12 bases in the middle. Germline CDR1 reads ENHRY; CDR2 reads SYGVKD. The CDR3 nucleotides read TGTGCCATCAGTGAGTCGACAGACGTTCAACCCCTCCACTTT. It is translated as CAISESTDVQPLHF.

Many counts were recorded for this clonotype. The J gene is TRBJ1-2, the V gene TRBV29-1, with D possibly TRBD1 on 5 matching bases. CDR3 size: 13 residues. Trimming stripped 6 bases from V and 3 bases from J, with 14 bases between. CDR1 SQVTM and CDR2 ANQGSEA come from the germline V gene. The CDR3 DNA reads as TGCAGCGTCAGGGTCGGTGGGGACTATGGCTACACCTTC. Protein: CSVRVGGDYGYTF.

This clonotype occurred many times. The J gene is TRBJ2-4, the V gene TRBV20-1; D gene ambiguous. The V gene lost 3 bases and the J gene lost 7 bases, with 10 bases spanning the gap. Germline V gene sequence: CDR1 DFQATT, CDR2 SNEGSKA (reference sequence). The length of the CDR3 is 12 residues. CDR3 loop: CSASKGWNIQYF. The CDR3 DNA sequence: TGCAGTGCTAGTAAAGGGTGGAACATTCAGTACTTC.

This clonotype was observed at least ten times. The rearrangement links TRBV3-1 to TRBJ1-1, with unresolved D. Trimming left V 1 base short and J 7 bases short, with 13 bases between. The CDR3 covers 14 residues. Germline CDR1 reads LGHDT; CDR2 reads YNNKEL (reference sequence). CDR3 DNA sequence: TGTGCCAGCAGCCAAGGGACCGGAGGGATTGAAGCTTTCTTT. Translated, it gives CASSQGTGGIEAFF.